The T cell receptor beta chain under discussion was sequenced for a study of blood T cell repertoires in COVID-19. Study overall: COVID-19 samples from acute and convalescent phases originated in the United States, Italy and Spain. T cells, B-cell-depleted T cells, or PBMCs supplied cDNA or gDNA.

Per the original data handling: It was from reference gene primer amplification that nucleated cell counts were estimated. Produced via immunoSEQ multiplex PCR; TCRdb's table is partial and in-frame only. D and trimming come from the DNA, and the V and J calls and clone size come from that table. The sample holds about 55,000 clones, around nine tenths seen once. The CDR3 has 15 amino acids. With V trimmed by 3 bases and J by 5 bases, 5 bases remained unmatched. CDR1 is ENHRY and CDR2 is SYGVKD in the germline V gene. The specimen was peripheral blood. The TCR originated in a man aged 55 to 70 with active COVID-19. The chain links TRBV10-3 to TRBJ2-1; 9 bases are shared with TRBD1. The DNA of the CDR3 is TGTGCCATCAGTGATAAGGGACAGGGTCACAATGAGCAGTTCTTC. Protein product: CAISDKGQGHNEQFF.